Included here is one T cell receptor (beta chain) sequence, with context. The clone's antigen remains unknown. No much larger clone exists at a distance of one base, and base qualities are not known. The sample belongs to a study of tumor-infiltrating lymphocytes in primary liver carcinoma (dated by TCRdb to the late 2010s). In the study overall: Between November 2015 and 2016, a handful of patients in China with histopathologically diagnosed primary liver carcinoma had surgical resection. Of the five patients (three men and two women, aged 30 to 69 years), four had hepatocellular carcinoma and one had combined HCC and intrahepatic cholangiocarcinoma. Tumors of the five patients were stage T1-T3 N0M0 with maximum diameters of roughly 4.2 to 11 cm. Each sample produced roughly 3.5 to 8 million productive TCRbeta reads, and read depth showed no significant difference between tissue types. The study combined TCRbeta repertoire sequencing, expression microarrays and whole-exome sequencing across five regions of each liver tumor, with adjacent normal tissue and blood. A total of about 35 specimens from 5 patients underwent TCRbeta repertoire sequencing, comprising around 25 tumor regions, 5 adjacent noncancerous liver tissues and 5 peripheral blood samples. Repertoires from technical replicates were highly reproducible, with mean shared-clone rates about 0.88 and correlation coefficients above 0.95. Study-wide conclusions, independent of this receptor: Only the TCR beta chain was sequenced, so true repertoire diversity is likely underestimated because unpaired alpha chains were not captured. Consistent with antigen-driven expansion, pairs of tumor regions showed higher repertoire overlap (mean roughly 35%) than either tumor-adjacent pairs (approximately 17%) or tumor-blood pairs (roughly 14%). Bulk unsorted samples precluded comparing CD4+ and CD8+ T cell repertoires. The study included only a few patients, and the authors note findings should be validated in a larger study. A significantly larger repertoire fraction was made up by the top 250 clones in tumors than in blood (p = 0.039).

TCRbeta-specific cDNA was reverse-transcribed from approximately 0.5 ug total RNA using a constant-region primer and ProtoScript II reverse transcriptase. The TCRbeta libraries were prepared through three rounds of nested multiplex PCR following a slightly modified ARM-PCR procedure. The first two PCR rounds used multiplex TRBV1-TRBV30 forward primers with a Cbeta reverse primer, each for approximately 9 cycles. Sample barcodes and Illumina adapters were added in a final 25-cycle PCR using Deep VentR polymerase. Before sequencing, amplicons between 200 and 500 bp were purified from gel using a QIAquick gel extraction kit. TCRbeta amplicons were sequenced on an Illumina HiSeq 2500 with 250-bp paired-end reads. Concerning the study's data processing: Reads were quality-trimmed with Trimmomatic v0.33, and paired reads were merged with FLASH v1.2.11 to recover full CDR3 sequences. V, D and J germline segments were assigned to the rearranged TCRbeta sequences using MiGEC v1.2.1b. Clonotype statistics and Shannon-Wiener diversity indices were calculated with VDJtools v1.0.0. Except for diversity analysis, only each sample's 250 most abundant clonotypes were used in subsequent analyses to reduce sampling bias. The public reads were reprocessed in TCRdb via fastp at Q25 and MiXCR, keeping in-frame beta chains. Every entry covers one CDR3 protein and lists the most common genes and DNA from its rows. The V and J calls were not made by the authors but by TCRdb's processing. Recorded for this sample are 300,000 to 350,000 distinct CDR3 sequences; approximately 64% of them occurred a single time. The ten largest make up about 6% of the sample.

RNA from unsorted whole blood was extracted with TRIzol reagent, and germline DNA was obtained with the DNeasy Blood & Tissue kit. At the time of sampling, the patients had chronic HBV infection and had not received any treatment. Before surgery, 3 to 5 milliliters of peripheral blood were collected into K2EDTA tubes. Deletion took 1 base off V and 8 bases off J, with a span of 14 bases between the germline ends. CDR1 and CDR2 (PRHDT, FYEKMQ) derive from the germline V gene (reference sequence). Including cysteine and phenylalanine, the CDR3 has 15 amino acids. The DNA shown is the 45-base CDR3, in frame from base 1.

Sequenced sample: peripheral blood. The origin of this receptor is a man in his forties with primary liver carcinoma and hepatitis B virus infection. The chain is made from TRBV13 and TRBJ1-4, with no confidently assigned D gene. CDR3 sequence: CASSLVQEGGEKLFF. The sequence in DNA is TGTGCCAGCAGCTTAGTACAAGAAGGAGGGGAAAAACTGTTTTTT.